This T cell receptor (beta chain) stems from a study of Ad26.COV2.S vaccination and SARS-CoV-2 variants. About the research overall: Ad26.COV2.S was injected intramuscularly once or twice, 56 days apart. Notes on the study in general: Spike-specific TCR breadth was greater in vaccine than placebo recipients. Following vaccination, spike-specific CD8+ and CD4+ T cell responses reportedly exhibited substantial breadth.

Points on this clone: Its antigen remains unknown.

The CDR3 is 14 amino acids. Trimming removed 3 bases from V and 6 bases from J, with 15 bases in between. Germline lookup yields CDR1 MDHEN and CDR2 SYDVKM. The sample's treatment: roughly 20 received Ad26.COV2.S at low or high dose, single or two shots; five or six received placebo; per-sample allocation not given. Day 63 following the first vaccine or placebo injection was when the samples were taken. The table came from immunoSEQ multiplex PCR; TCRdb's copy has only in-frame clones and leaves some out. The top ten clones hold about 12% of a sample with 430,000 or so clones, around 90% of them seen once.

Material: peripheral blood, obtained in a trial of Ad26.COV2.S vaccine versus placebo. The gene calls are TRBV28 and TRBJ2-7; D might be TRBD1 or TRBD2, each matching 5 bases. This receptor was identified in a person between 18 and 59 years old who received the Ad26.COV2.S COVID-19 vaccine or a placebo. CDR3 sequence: CASSLTGTGGEQYF. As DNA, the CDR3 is TGTGCCAGCAGTTTGACCGGGACGGGCGGCGAGCAGTACTTC.